Each of the 11 T cell receptor beta chains below was sequenced from the same sample in a study of graft-versus-host responses after intestinal transplantation. Method: immunoSEQ multiplex PCR; TCRdb's copy keeps in-frame clones and lacks some. Of some 13,000 clones listed, approximately 28% were seen once; the top ten hold approximately 2.4%. Responders (roughly 200,000, CFSE-labeled) were co-plated with roughly 200,000 irradiated, violet-dye-labeled stimulators. Sequencing was performed on alloreactive CD8+ T cells from a mixed lymphocyte reaction culture, taken before intestinal transplant. Subset in this sample: CFSE-low proliferating T cells sorted from approximately 6-day pre-transplant mixed lymphocyte reaction (GvH or HvG direction). The receptors were gathered from a human patient who received an intestinal transplant.

V is TRBV7-9 and J is TRBJ2-7; TRBD2 agrees at 9 bases. Germline assignment: CDR1 SEHNR and CDR2 FQNEAQ (reference sequence). The CDR3 sequence is 16 residues long. V was pared by 5 bases and J by 0 bases, with 8 bases of the junction left unmatched. This CDR3 reads CASSPPLAGFSYEQYF. The CDR3 DNA reads TGTGCCAGCAGCCCCCCCCTAGCGGGGTTCTCCTACGAGCAGTACTTC.

The chain uses TRBV7-9 and TRBJ1-2, with D perhaps TRBD1 (5 bases). The CDR3 sequence is 13 residues long. Trimming took 5 bases from V and 6 from J, leaving 13 bases between them. Germline loops: CDR1 SEHNR, CDR2 FQNEAQ (reference sequence). CDR3 region: CASSRDSIDGYTF. DNA of the CDR3: TGTGCCAGCAGCCGTGACAGTATCGATGGCTACACCTTC.

The chain combines TRBV13 with TRBJ2-1, with D unresolved. The V gene's germline CDR1 is PRHDT and CDR2 FYEKMQ (reference sequence). Trimming removed 3 bases from V and 10 bases from J, with 10 bases in between. This CDR3 is built from 12 residues. As DNA, the CDR3 is TGTGCCAGCAGCTTGACCACCCGGGAGCAGTTCTTC. Translated, it gives CASSLTTREQFF.

This clone was detected a few times. The chain has TRBV7-6 and TRBJ2-7, with D possibly TRBD1 on 6 matching bases. This CDR3 has 14 amino acids. CDR1 is SGHVS, CDR2 FNYEAQ, per germline. Trimming removed 5 bases from V and 0 bases from J, with 11 bases in between. The CDR3 here is CASSPEGGSYEQYF. Written as DNA, the CDR3 is TGTGCCAGCAGCCCTGAAGGGGGCTCCTACGAGCAGTACTTC.

This chain uses TRBV5-4 with TRBJ2-7; 8 nucleotides line up with TRBD1. Germline CDR1 is SGHNT and CDR2 is YYREEE (reference sequence). The junction had 14 bases not matched to a gene; V was cut back by 0 bases and J by 6 bases. There are 17 residues in the CDR3. The CDR3 region has the DNA TGTGCCAGCAGCTTGGAAGAAATCGGGACAGGCCTCGGCGAGCAGTACTTC. Encoded protein: CASSLEEIGTGLGEQYF. Using reference TRBV5-4 and TRBJ2-7 for the parts outside the CDR3, the full variable domain is ETGVTQSPTHLIKTRGQQVTLRCSSQSGHNTVSWYQQALGQGPQFIFQYYREEENGRGNFPPRFSGLQFPNYSSELNVNALELDDSALYLCASSLEEIGTGLGEQYFGPGTRLTVT.

V gene TRBV2 combines with J gene TRBJ1-6; unclear D gene. The CDR3 has 14 amino acids. Germline V gives CDR1 SNHLY, CDR2 FYNNEI. V lost 2 bases, J lost 7 bases, and 9 bases lay in between. The CDR3 sequence: CASSEFTANSPLHF. The DNA for the CDR3 is TGTGCCAGCAGTGAATTTACAGCGAATTCACCCCTCCACTTT. Based on the CDR3 plus reference TRBV2 and TRBJ1-6, the full variable domain is EPEVTQTPSHQVTQMGQEVILRCVPISNHLYFYWYRQILGQKVEFLVSFYNNEISEKSEIFDDQFSVERPDGSNFTLKIRSTKLEDSAMYFCASSEFTANSPLHFGNGTRLTVT.

V gene TRBV7-6 combines with J gene TRBJ1-1, with D unclear. Trimming shortened V by 0 bases and J by 2 bases, and 7 bases separated the two germline ends. CDR1 is SGHVS and CDR2 is FNYEAQ in the germline V gene. This CDR3 has 14 amino acids. Here the CDR3 reads CASSLARGNTEAFF. CDR3 nucleotide sequence: TGTGCCAGCAGCTTAGCCCGGGGAAACACTGAAGCTTTCTTT.

At least ten counts were recorded for this clone. The chain has TRBV4-1 and TRBJ2-7, with 9 bases lining up with TRBD1. J gave up 7 bases and V 3 bases, and 10 bases lay outside the gene matches. Germline V gene data show CDR1 as MGHRA and CDR2 as YSYEKL. The CDR3 is 15 amino acids. The DNA of the CDR3 is TGCGCCAGCAGCCAGATACAGGGGGCGCCGGGAGAGCAGTACTTC. This codes for CASSQIQGAPGEQYF.

The chain uses TRBV4-1 and TRBJ2-5, with D possibly being TRBD1 (5 bases). Matching the DNA end better, TRBJ2-7 makes the J call doubtful. The CDR3 length is 14 residues. CDR1 and CDR2 (germline): MGHRA, YSYEKL. CDR3 DNA sequence: TGCGCCAGCAGCCAAGAAGGCAGGGTCTACGAGCAGTACTTC. It specifies CASSQEGRVYEQYF.

This clone has just a few counts. The chain uses TRBV27 and TRBJ2-1, with 11 bases fitting TRBD1. The CDR3 spans 14 residues. J gave up 7 bases and V 5 bases, and 4 bases lay outside the gene matches. Germline-derived CDR1 and CDR2 are MNHEY and SMNVEV (reference sequence). The CDR3 sequence is CASSPGQGANEQFF. DNA of the CDR3: TGTGCCAGCAGTCCTGGACAGGGGGCAAATGAGCAGTTCTTC.

The genes are TRBV19 and TRBJ1-5; TRBD1 is a possible D gene (5 bases). V was clipped by 0 bases and J by 5 bases, with 11 bases between them. The CDR3 is 15 amino acids. In germline, CDR1 is LNHDA, CDR2 SQIVND (reference sequence). In nucleotides, the CDR3 is TGTGCCAGTAGTATAGAACAGGAAGGCTATCAGCCCCAGCATTTT. Protein: CASSIEQEGYQPQHF.